The T cell receptor (beta chain) under discussion was sequenced for a study of response to subunit inactivated influenza vaccine. Regarding the study as a whole: After each seasonal influenza vaccination, few new T cells are recruited, the authors suggested.

From the RT-PCR reads, TCRdb called clonotypes with MiXCR, one entry per CDR3 protein. In the table there are 600,000 to 850,000 distinct CDR3 sequences, roughly 15% of which are singletons. Unmatched junction bases numbered 7, after V lost 3 bases and J lost 2 bases. CDR1 and CDR2 (germline): GTSNPN, SVGIG (reference sequence). CDR3 length equals 16 residues. This clonotype was seen more than once but under ten times. Its specificity is not known. The sample here was PBMCs from blood, taken 14 days before vaccination. The source of this sequence is a man aged 50-60 years who received an inactivated influenza vaccine. The chain joins TRBV30 to TRBJ2-7; TRBD2 matches at 13 bases. CDR3 DNA: TGTGCCTGGAGCGGGGGACTAGCGGGAAGGACCTACGAGCAGTACTTC. It specifies CAWSGGLAGRTYEQYF.